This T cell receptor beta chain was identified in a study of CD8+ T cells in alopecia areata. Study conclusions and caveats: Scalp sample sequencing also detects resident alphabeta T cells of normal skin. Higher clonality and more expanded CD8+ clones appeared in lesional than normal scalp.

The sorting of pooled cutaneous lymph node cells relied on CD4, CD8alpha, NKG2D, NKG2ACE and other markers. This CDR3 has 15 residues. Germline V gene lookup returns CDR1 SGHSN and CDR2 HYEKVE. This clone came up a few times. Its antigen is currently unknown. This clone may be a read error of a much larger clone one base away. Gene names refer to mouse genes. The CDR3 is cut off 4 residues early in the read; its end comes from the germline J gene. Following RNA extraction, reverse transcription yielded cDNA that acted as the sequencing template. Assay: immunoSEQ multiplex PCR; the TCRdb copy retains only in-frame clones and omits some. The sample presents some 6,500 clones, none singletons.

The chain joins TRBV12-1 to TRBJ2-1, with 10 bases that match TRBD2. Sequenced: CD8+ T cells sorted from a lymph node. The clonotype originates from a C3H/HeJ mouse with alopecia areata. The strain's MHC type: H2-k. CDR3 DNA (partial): TGTGCCAGCTCTCTTGACTGGGGGGTCTATACT. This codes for CASSLDWGVYT. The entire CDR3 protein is CASSLDWGVYTEQFF.